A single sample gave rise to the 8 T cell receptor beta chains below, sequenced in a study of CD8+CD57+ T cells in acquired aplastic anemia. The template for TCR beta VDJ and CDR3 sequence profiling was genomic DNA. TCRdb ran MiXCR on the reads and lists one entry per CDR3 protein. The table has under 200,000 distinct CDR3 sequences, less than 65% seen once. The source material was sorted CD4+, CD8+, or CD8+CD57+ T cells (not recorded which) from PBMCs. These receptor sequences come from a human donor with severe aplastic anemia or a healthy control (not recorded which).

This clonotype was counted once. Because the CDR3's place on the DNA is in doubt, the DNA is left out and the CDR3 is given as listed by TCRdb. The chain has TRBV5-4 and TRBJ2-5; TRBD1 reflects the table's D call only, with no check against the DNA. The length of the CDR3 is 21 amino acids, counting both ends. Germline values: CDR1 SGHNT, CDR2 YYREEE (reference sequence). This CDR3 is CASSPYRDGEKLFFGSGTQYF.

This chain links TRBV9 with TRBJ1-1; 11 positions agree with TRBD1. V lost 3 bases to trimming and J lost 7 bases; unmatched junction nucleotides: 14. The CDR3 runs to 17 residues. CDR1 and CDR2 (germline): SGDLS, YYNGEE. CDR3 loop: CASSGWTGGTGHFEAFF. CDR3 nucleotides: TGTGCCAGCAGCGGATGGACAGGGGGCACAGGTCATTTTGAAGCTTTCTTT.

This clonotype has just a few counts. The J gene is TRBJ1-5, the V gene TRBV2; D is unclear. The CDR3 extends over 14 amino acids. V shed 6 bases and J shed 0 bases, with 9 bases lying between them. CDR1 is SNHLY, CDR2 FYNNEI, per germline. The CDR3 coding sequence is TGTGCCAGCAGAGTTGGGGTTAGCAATCAGCCCCAGCATTTT. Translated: CASRVGVSNQPQHF. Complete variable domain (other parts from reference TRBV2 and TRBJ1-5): EPEVTQTPSHQVTQMGQEVILRCVPISNHLYFYWYRQILGQKVEFLVSFYNNEISEKSEIFDDQFSVERPDGSNFTLKIRSTKLEDSAMYFCASRVGVSNQPQHFGDGTRLSIL.

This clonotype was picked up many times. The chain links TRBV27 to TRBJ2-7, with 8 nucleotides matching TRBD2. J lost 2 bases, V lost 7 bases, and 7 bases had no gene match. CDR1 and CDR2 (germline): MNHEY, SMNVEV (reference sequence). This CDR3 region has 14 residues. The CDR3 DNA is TGTGCCAGCATGGTAGCGACTAGCGCCTACGAGCAGTACTTC. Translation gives CASMVATSAYEQYF.

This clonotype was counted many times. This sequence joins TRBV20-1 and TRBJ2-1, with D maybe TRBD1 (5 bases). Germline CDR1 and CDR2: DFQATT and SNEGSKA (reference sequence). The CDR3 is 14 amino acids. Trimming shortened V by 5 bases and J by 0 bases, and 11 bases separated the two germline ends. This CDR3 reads CSAPDSSSYNEQFF. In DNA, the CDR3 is TGCAGTGCTCCCGACAGCAGCTCCTACAATGAGCAGTTCTTC.

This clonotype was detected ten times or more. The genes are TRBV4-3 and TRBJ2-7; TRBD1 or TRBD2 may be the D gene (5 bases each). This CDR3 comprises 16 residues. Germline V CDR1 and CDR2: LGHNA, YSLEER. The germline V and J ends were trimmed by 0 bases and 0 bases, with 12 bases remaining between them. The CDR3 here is CASSQEEDMSSYEQYF. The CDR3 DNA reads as TGCGCCAGCAGCCAAGAGGAGGACATGTCCTCCTACGAGCAGTACTTC.

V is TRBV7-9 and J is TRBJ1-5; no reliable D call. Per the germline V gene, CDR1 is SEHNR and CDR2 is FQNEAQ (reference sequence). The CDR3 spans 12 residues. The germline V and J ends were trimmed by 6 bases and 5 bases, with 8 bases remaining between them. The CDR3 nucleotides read TGTGCCAGCAGTTTGGATGATCAGCCCCAGCATTTT. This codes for CASSLDDQPQHF.

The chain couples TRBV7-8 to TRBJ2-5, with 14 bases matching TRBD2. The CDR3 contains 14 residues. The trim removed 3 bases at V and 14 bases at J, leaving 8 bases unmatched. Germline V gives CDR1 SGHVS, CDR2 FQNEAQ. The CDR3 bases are TGTGCCAGCAGCTTCGGGACTAGCGGGAGCGGAAATTACTTC. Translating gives CASSFGTSGSGNYF.